This TCR beta chain was captured by sequencing in a study of T cells in Graves' hyperthyroidism and ophthalmopathy. Template material for amplifying TCR beta CDR3 regions consisted of RNA transcripts. Initially, a first-round RT-PCR of the TCR CDR3 employed the HTBI primer set. One entry per CDR3 protein, called by TCRdb with MiXCR from the multiplex PCR reads. The sample records approximately 570,000 distinct CDR3 sequences, roughly 21% being singletons. Study-wide points: Ophthalmopathy was predicted by the model a median of 6.5 months ahead of onset.

Comments on this clonotype: The antigen remains undetermined.

Patients showing uncontrolled infection, other autoimmune disease, pregnancy or lactation were ineligible. Trimming stripped 0 bases from V and 10 bases from J, with 13 bases between. Germline CDR1 reads DFQATT; CDR2 reads SNEGSKA (reference sequence). There are 13 residues in the CDR3. The sequencing input was blood. The sequence was obtained from a man aged 35 to 55 with Graves' ophthalmopathy. The V gene is TRBV20-1, the J gene TRBJ2-1, with TRBD1 as a possible D gene (5 bases). The CDR3 spells CSARDLGRGEQFF. The CDR3 nucleotides read TGCAGTGCTAGAGATCTTGGTAGGGGCGAGCAGTTCTTC.